The source of this TCR beta chain is a study of T cells in Graves' hyperthyroidism and ophthalmopathy. Each diagnosis drew on symptoms, thyroxine, TRAb, thyroid ultrasound and orbital computed tomography findings. Germline loops: CDR1 MGHRA, CDR2 YSYEKL. The CDR3 is 15 amino acids. V lost 3 bases to trimming and J lost 2 bases; unmatched junction nucleotides: 5. Regions amplified from RNA transcripts were the TCR beta CDR3 regions. The TCR CDR3 was amplified in a first-round RT-PCR using the HTBI primer set. TCRdb analysed the multiplex PCR reads with MiXCR anew, one entry per CDR3 protein. The table includes about 130,000 distinct CDR3 sequences, 22% detected once.

Source material: blood. The receptor was derived from a woman between 50 and 59 years old with Graves' hyperthyroidism that later progressed to Graves' ophthalmopathy. The chain combines TRBV4-1 with TRBJ2-3; 7 bases agree with TRBD1. For the CDR3, the DNA is TGCGCCAGCAGCCAGGCTACAGGGGCCACAGATACGCAGTATTTT. Protein: CASSQATGATDTQYF.